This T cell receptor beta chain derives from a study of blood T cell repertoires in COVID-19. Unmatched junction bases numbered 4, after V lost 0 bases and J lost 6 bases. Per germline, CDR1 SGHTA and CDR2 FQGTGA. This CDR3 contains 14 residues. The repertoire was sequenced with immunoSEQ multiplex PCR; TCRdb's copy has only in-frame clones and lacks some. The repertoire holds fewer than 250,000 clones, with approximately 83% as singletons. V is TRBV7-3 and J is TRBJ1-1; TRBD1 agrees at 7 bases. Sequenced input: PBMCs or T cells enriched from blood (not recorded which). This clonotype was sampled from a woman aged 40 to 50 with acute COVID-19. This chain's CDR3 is CASSLTAGGSEAFF. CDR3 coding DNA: TGTGCCAGCAGCTTAACAGCAGGGGGATCTGAAGCTTTCTTT.